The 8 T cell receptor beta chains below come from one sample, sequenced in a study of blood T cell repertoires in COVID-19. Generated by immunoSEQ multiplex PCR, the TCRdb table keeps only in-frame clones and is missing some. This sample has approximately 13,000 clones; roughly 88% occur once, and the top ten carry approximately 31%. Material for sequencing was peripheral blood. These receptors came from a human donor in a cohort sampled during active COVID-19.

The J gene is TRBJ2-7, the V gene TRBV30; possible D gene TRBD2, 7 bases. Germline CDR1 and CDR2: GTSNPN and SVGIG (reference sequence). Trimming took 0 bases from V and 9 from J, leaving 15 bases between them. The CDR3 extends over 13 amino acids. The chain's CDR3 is CAWSVRGGWGQYF. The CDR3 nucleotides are TGTGCCTGGAGTGTACGCGGGGGCTGGGGGCAGTACTTC.

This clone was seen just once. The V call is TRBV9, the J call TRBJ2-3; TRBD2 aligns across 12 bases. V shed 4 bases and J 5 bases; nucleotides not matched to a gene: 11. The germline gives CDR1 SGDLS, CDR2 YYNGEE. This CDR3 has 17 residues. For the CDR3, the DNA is TGTGCCAGCAGCCATCAGCCTAGCGGGGGGGCCGAAGATACGCAGTATTTT. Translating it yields CASSHQPSGGAEDTQYF.

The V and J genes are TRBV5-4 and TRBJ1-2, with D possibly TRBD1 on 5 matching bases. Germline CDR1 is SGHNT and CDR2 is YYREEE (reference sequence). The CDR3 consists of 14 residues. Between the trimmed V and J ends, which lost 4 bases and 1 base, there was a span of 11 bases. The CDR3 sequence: CASSASTVNYGYTF. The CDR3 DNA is TGTGCCAGCAGCGCATCGACAGTTAACTATGGCTACACCTTC.

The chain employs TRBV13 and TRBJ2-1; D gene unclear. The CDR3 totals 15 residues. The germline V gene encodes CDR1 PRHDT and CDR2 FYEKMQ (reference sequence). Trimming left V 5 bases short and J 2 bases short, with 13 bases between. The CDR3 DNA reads TGTGCCAGCAGCCCCGACTCTCGCACCTACAATGAGCAGTTCTTC. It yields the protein CASSPDSRTYNEQFF.

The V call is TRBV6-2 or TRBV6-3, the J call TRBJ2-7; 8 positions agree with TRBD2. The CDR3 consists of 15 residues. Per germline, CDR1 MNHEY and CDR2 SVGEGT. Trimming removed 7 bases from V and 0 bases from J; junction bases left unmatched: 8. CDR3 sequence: CASTPSGGPSYEQYF. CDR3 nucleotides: TGTGCCAGCACCCCAAGCGGGGGCCCCTCCTACGAGCAGTACTTC.

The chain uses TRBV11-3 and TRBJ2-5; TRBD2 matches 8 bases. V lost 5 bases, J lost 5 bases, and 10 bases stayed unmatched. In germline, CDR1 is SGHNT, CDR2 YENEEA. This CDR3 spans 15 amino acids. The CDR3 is CASSMGHREGETQYF. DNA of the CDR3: TGTGCCAGCAGCATGGGACACCGGGAGGGGGAGACCCAGTACTTC.

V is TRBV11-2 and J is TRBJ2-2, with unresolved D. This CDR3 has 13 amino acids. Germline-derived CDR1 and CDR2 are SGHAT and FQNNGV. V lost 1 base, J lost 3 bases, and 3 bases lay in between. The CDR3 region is CASSLAYTGELFF. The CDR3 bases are TGTGCCAGCAGCTTAGCCTACACCGGGGAGCTGTTTTTT. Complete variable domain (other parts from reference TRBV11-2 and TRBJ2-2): EAGVAQSPRYKIIEKRQSVAFWCNPISGHATLYWYQQILGQGPKLLIQFQNNGVVDDSQLPKDRFSAERLKGVDSTLKIQPAKLEDSAVYLCASSLAYTGELFFGEGSRLTVL.

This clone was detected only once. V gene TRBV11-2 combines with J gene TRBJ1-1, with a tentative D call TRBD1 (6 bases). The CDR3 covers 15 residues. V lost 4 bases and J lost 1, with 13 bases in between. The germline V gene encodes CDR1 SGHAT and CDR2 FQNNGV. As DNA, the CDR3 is TGTGCCAGCAGCTCGACAGGCGAACCGAACACTGAAGCTTTCTTT. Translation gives CASSSTGEPNTEAFF.